These 22 T cell receptor beta chains share one sample of origin, sequenced in a study of blood T cell repertoires in COVID-19. Assay used: immunoSEQ multiplex PCR; TCRdb lists only in-frame clones, some missing. The sample includes 140,000 to 150,000 clones, about 90% of them seen just once. Sequencing was performed on PBMCs or T cells enriched from blood (not recorded which). These receptors originate from a woman aged 40 to 55 who had been exposed to COVID-19.

The chain combines TRBV10-2 with TRBJ1-2; 8 nucleotides line up with TRBD1. The junction had 4 bases not matched to a gene; V was cut back by 5 bases and J by 5 bases. CDR3 length equals 13 residues. Germline V lookup: CDR1 WSHSY, CDR2 SAAADI. The chain's CDR3 is CASSPQGEYGYTF. The CDR3 DNA is TGCGCCAGCAGTCCACAGGGGGAGTATGGCTACACCTTC.

There are a few counts of this clone. The chain uses TRBV7-6 and TRBJ1-1; 7 bases agree with TRBD1. With V trimmed by 1 base and J by 3 bases, 2 bases remained unmatched. This CDR3 is 14 amino acids long. CDR1 and CDR2 (germline): SGHVS, FNYEAQ. DNA of the CDR3: TGTGCCAGCAGCTTAGACAGGGGCGACACTGAAGCTTTCTTT. This codes for CASSLDRGDTEAFF.

This clone was seen only once. The rearrangement joins TRBV6-5 to TRBJ2-3, with TRBD2 as a possible D gene (6 bases). The CDR3 is 16 residues long. The germline V gene has CDR1 MNHEY and CDR2 SVGAGI. Trimming pared 0 bases from V and 6 bases from J, leaving 16 bases between. CDR3 in DNA: TGTGCCAGCAGTTACTCGATTGGCGGGAACGACGATACGCAGTATTTT. Its protein product is CASSYSIGGNDDTQYF.

The rearrangement joins TRBV7-7 to TRBJ2-5; 10 bases are a match to TRBD1. In germline, CDR1 is SSHAT, CDR2 FNYEAQ (reference sequence). The V and J ends lost 5 bases and 5 bases, in that order; junction bases with no gene match: 11. The CDR3 covers 16 residues. CDR3 sequence: CASSERRGDRGETQYF. The CDR3 region has the DNA TGTGCCAGCAGCGAAAGAAGGGGGGACAGGGGTGAGACCCAGTACTTC.

This chain uses TRBV7-9 with TRBJ1-2, with D possibly TRBD1 on 6 matching bases. Trimming removed 5 bases at V and 4 bases at J, with 11 bases between. The length of the CDR3 is 13 residues. The germline gives CDR1 SEHNR, CDR2 FQNEAQ (reference sequence). The CDR3 spells CASSPRGSYGYTF. The CDR3 region has the DNA TGTGCCAGCAGCCCAAGGGGGAGCTATGGCTACACCTTC.

The chain employs TRBV12-2 and TRBJ2-2; the table names TRBD2, a call not compared with the DNA. TRBV12-2 is annotated as a pseudogene. The CDR3 runs 15 residues. DNA for the CDR3: TGTGCAAGTCGCACACTAGCGGATAACACCGGGGAGCTGTTTTTT. Its protein is CASRTLADNTGELFF.

The chain carries TRBV4-1 and TRBJ2-2; possible D gene TRBD1, 5 bases. CDR3 length: 17 residues. Germline assignment: CDR1 MGHRA and CDR2 YSYEKL. Between the trimmed V and J ends, which lost 0 bases and 5 bases, there was a span of 16 bases. The CDR3 region has the DNA TGCGCCAGCAGCCAAGAAGTGACCAGGGTGAGGACCGGGGAGCTGTTTTTT. It is translated as CASSQEVTRVRTGELFF.

The rearrangement links TRBV5-6 to TRBJ2-1, with 7 bases lining up with TRBD2. The germline V gene encodes CDR1 SGHDT and CDR2 YYEEEE. Trimming at V came to 0 bases and at J to 3 bases, leaving 3 bases not matched to a gene. The CDR3 is 15 residues long. CDR3 in DNA: TGTGCCAGCAGCTTGGCTAGCGGCGACTACAATGAGCAGTTCTTC. Translating gives CASSLASGDYNEQFF.

About this clone itself: An end of the junction differs from the germline gene, which may be a read error. The CDR3 protein is CASSFSFTEAFF. CDR3 sequence (DNA): TGTGCCAGTAGTTTCTCCTTCACTGAAGCTTTCTTT. The J gene is TRBJ1-1, the V gene TRBV6-2 or TRBV6-3; no definite D call. This CDR3 spans 12 amino acids. Per the germline V gene, CDR1 is MNHEY and CDR2 is SVGEGT.

This clone was observed a few times. CDR3 in DNA: TGTGCCAGCAGCGTAGGACAGGGAACCACCTATGGCTACACCTTC. Encoded protein: CASSVGQGTTYGYTF. V gene TRBV9 combines with J gene TRBJ1-2; 7 bases are shared with TRBD1. Germline V lookup: CDR1 SGDLS, CDR2 YYNGEE. J was trimmed by 4 bases and V by 0 bases; bases with no gene match: 6. This CDR3 contains 15 residues.

The DNA for the CDR3 is TGCGCCAGCAGCTCGACAGGAGCTGCTGGAAACACCATATATTTT. Its translation is CASSSTGAAGNTIYF. The chain carries TRBV5-1 and TRBJ1-3; D is possibly TRBD1 (6 bases). The CDR3 is made up of 15 amino acids. Looked up from germline, CDR1 is SGHRS and CDR2 is YFSETQ. V dropped 3 bases and J dropped 2 bases, with 12 bases sitting between them.

The chain employs TRBV5-1 and TRBJ1-2; 8 positions match TRBD1. The CDR3 runs to 14 residues. The V gene's germline CDR1 is SGHRS and CDR2 YFSETQ. The ends lost 7 bases at V and 8 bases at J; junction bases unmatched: 13. The chain's CDR3 is CASRRDRGQGGYTF. The CDR3 region has the DNA TGCGCCAGCCGCCGCGACAGGGGCCAAGGGGGCTACACCTTC.

This chain connects TRBV13 to TRBJ2-5, with D tentatively TRBD2 (7 bases). The CDR3 has 14 residues. Germline values: CDR1 PRHDT, CDR2 FYEKMQ (reference sequence). The V and J ends lost 3 bases and 5 bases respectively, with 13 bases between them. DNA of the CDR3: TGTGCCAGCAGCTTGGGGGGGCGCGGGGAGACCCAGTACTTC. Translation: CASSLGGRGETQYF.

This chain connects TRBV27 to TRBJ2-7; 12 bases agree with TRBD2. The CDR3 extends over 16 amino acids. V was clipped by 6 bases and J by 4 bases; unmatched bases: 10. Germline lookup yields CDR1 MNHEY and CDR2 SMNVEV (reference sequence). The CDR3, as DNA: TGTGCCAGCAGCCATGGTCCCGGGACTAGCGGGTACGAGCAGTACTTC. It encodes CASSHGPGTSGYEQYF.

This clone has only a few counts. At one end, the junction sequence differs from germline, possibly due to a read error. This chain uses TRBV19 with TRBJ1-5, with 8 bases fitting TRBD1. CDR3 length: 15 amino acids. Germline V lookup: CDR1 LNHDA, CDR2 SQIVND (reference sequence). CDR3 sequence (DNA): TGTGCCAGTAGGACCGGGACAGGTAGCTATCAGCCCCAGCATTTT. The encoded protein is CASRTGTGSYQPQHF.

This clone was counted once. The CDR3 sequence is CASISRGKGDYGYTF. CDR3 bases: TGTGCCAGCATCTCACGAGGGAAGGGCGACTATGGCTACACCTTC. The V and J genes are TRBV19 and TRBJ1-2; D gene uncertain. V dropped 9 bases and J dropped 3 bases, with 20 bases sitting between them. Germline CDR1 and CDR2: LNHDA and SQIVND (reference sequence). The CDR3 sequence is 15 residues long.

In its sample, this clone was seen once. As DNA, the CDR3 is TGTGCCAGCAGCTCCCAGGGTAGCAATCAGCCCCAGCATTTT. Translated: CASSSQGSNQPQHF. J is TRBJ1-5 and V is TRBV7-2; tentative D call: TRBD1 (5 bases). Trimming left V 4 bases short and J 0 bases short, with 7 bases between. The CDR3 spans 14 residues. CDR1 is SGHTA, CDR2 FQGNSA, per germline.

V gene TRBV7-8 combines with J gene TRBJ1-5; tentatively, D is TRBD1 (5 bases). From germline, CDR1 is SGHVS and CDR2 FQNEAQ. Between the trimmed V and J ends, which lost 1 base and 0 bases, there was a span of 10 bases. The CDR3 is 16 residues long. The CDR3 here is CASSLEGISSNQPQHF. The CDR3, as DNA: TGTGCCAGCAGCTTAGAGGGGATTTCTAGCAATCAGCCCCAGCATTTT.

This clone was seen only a few times. The chain carries TRBV7-9 and TRBJ1-5, with D possibly matching TRBD1 (5 bases). Germline V gives CDR1 SEHNR, CDR2 FQNEAQ (reference sequence). The CDR3 is 14 residues long. Trimming shortened V by 2 bases and J by 4 bases, and 9 bases separated the two germline ends. The CDR3 loop reads CASSLSRGNQPQHF. The CDR3 DNA sequence: TGTGCCAGCAGCTTAAGTCGGGGGAATCAGCCCCAGCATTTT.

The chain has TRBV28 and TRBJ1-1; D not resolved. Per germline, CDR1 MDHEN and CDR2 SYDVKM. This CDR3 spans 14 amino acids. Trimming cost V 6 bases and J 5 bases, with 16 bases left between them. The CDR3 protein is CASSRLPRDTEAFF. The CDR3 bases are TGTGCCAGCAGCCGCCTACCTCGGGATACTGAAGCTTTCTTT.

This clone appeared a single time. The chain has TRBV10-1 and TRBJ2-3, with TRBD2 matching 9 bases. CDR1 is WNHNN, CDR2 SYGVQD, per germline (reference sequence). The CDR3 extends over 17 amino acids. V dropped 2 bases and J dropped 6; count of bases not matched to a gene: 12. The chain's CDR3 is CASSERGSRGGRDTQYF. CDR3 DNA: TGCGCCAGCAGTGAGAGGGGCTCGCGGGGGGGAAGGGATACGCAGTATTTT.

Only a few counts were recorded for this clone. The chain is built from TRBV7-2 and TRBJ2-5; tentative D call: TRBD2 (6 bases). V shed 1 base and J shed 4 bases, with 13 bases lying between them. In germline, CDR1 is SGHTA, CDR2 FQGNSA. CDR3 length: 15 amino acids. Here the CDR3 reads CASSLVGGTGETQYF. CDR3 nucleotide sequence: TGTGCCAGCAGCTTAGTTGGCGGGACGGGAGAGACCCAGTACTTC.